The 2 T cell receptor beta chains presented below share a single source sample, sequenced in a study of T cell clusters in autoimmune cytopenias. TRB was amplified from approximately 230 ng of peripheral blood genomic DNA per sample. TRB rearrangements were amplified by touch-down multiplex PCR with mixed TRB-A/B primers. TCRdb re-called the multiplex PCR reads; every CDR3 protein appears as one record, without DNA. This sample's clone table lists around 4,300 distinct CDR3 sequences. These data also formed part of another study, on T cell repertoires in aging, cancer and after chemotherapy.

The sequenced material came from peripheral blood. Every receptor here comes from a human donor in good health.

The chain combines TRBV18 with TRBJ2-1; the TCRdb call, TRBD1, lacks DNA for checking. The germline V gene encodes CDR1 KGHSH and CDR2 LQKENI. The CDR3 sequence is 11 residues long. This CDR3 reads CASSPDREEFF. Variable domain in full (rest from reference TRBV18 and TRBJ2-1): NAGVMQNPRHLVRRRGQEARLRCSPMKGHSHVYWYRQLPEEGLKFMVYLQKENIIDESGMPKERFSAEFPKEGPSILRIQQVVRGDSAAYFCASSPDREEFFGPGTRLTVL.

The rearrangement links TRBV11-2 to TRBJ2-1; TCRdb reports TRBD1, a call that lacks DNA to check it against. The CDR3 is 13 residues long. Germline V gives CDR1 SGHAT, CDR2 FQNNGV. CDR3 in amino acids: CASSSLWGGEQFF.